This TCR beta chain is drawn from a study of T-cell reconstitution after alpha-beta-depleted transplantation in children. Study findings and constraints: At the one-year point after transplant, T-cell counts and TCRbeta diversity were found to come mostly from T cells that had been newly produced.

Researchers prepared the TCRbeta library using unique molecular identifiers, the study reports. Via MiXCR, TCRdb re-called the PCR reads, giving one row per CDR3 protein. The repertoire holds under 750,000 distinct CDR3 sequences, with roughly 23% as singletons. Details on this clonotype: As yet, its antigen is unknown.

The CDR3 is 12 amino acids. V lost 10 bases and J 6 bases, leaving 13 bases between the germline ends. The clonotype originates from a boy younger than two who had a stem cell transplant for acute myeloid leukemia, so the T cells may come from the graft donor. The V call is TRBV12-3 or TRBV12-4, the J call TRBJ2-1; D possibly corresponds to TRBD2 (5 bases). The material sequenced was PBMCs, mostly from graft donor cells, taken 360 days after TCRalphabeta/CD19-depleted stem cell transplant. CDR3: CATSPLSNEQFF. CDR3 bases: TGTGCCACTAGCCCCCTTTCCAATGAGCAGTTCTTC.